The 7 T cell receptor beta chains presented below share a single source sample, sequenced in a study of T cell responses to AZD1222 COVID-19 vaccine. Assay used: immunoSEQ multiplex PCR; TCRdb lists only in-frame clones, some missing. There are over 100,000 clones in the sample; about 88% occur only once, and 2% to 2.5% lies in the top ten. Sequencing used peripheral blood, obtained on day 0 of AZD1222 vaccination. These receptors were collected from an adult in good health.

The CDR3 region is CASSPNVGRRETQYF. CDR3 nucleotide sequence: TGTGCCAGCAGCCCTAACGTCGGGAGACGGGAGACCCAGTACTTC. The chain is built from TRBV7-3 and TRBJ2-5; weak D call: TRBD2 (6 bases). Germline CDR1 and CDR2: SGHTA and FQGTGA. The CDR3 runs to 15 residues. V lost 5 bases and J lost 5, with 18 bases in between. The complete variable domain, with remaining parts taken from reference TRBV7-3 and TRBJ2-5, reads GAGVSQTPSNKVTEKGKYVELRCDPISGHTALYWYRQSLGQGPEFLIYFQGTGAADDSGLPNDRFFAVRPEGSVSTLKIQRTERGDSAVYLCASSPNVGRRETQYFGPGTRLLVL.

V usage is TRBV9 and J usage is TRBJ2-1, with 10 positions matching TRBD2. There are 17 residues in the CDR3. Germline V lookup: CDR1 SGDLS, CDR2 YYNGEE. V dropped 4 bases and J dropped 0; count of bases not matched to a gene: 7. The CDR3 nucleotides read TGTGCCAGCAGCCCACGGGCTAGCGGGAGCTCCTACAATGAGCAGTTCTTC. Amino acids: CASSPRASGSSYNEQFF.

The rearrangement joins TRBV28 to TRBJ2-7; D is uncertain. V lost 6 bases to trimming and J lost 2 bases, with 17 bases between them. This CDR3 is built from 15 residues. Germline CDR1 reads MDHEN; CDR2 reads SYDVKM. The CDR3, as DNA: TGTGCCAGCAGCCCCTGGGCCGGCCTAGCCTACGAGCAGTACTTC. It yields the protein CASSPWAGLAYEQYF.

The rearrangement joins TRBV5-4 to TRBJ1-1; D remains ambiguous. The CDR3 covers 13 residues. Germline V gene data show CDR1 as SGHNT and CDR2 as YYREEE (reference sequence). Trimming took off 7 bases at V and 0 bases at J, with 10 bases between the two ends. CDR3 sequence (DNA): TGTGCCAGCCAAGCAGGCTTGAACACTGAAGCTTTCTTT. Translated, it gives CASQAGLNTEAFF.

This chain links TRBV5-1 with TRBJ1-1, with 7 positions matching TRBD1. Per germline, CDR1 SGHRS and CDR2 YFSETQ. With V trimmed by 0 bases and J by 7 bases, 0 bases remained unmatched. The CDR3 totals 12 residues. CDR3 protein: CASSLGQGEAFF. The CDR3 region has the DNA TGCGCCAGCAGCTTGGGACAGGGTGAAGCTTTCTTT.

The rearrangement links TRBV11-2 to TRBJ1-1, with TRBD1 as a possible D gene (5 bases). Germline loops: CDR1 SGHAT, CDR2 FQNNGV. CDR3 size: 16 residues. Trimming removed 1 base from V and 0 bases from J, with 12 bases in between. The CDR3 sequence: CASSLAGQTLNTEAFF. CDR3 nucleotide sequence: TGTGCCAGCAGCTTAGCCGGACAAACCCTGAACACTGAAGCTTTCTTT.

V is TRBV9 and J is TRBJ2-2, with 12 bases that match TRBD2. CDR1 is SGDLS, CDR2 YYNGEE, per germline. The CDR3 length is 19 residues. V lost 1 base to trimming and J lost 4 bases; unmatched junction nucleotides: 11. The CDR3: CASSVSEASGRAVTGELFF. The CDR3 DNA reads as TGTGCCAGCAGCGTAAGTGAGGCTAGCGGGAGGGCCGTCACCGGGGAGCTGTTTTTT. Looking up the rest from reference TRBV9 and TRBJ2-2 gives the full variable domain: DSGVTQTPKHLITATGQRVTLRCSPRSGDLSVYWYQQSLDQGLQFLIQYYNGEERAKGNILERFSAQQFPDLHSELNLSSLELGDSALYFCASSVSEASGRAVTGELFFGEGSRLTVL.